Listed below are T cell receptor beta chains from one sample, sequenced in a study of T cells in Graves' hyperthyroidism and ophthalmopathy. One entry per CDR3 protein results from TCRdb running MiXCR on the multiplex PCR reads. This sample has about 690,000 distinct CDR3 sequences, with about 18% found just once. The material sequenced was blood. The receptors were gathered from a middle-aged man with Graves' hyperthyroidism. Each CDR3 is given with its conserved first and last residue. The order of the fields is D gene, clone size, V gene, J gene, CDR3 DNA, CDR3 protein. The D gene is left open where the match is weak. Where a row states a size, it is once, few, many or the class of an expanded clone; other rows omit it.

>-|-|TRBV28|TRBJ1-6
TGTGCCAGCAGTTTACGGGGGGCAGGTCGCTCACCCCTCCACTTT
CASSLRGAGRSPLHF
>TRBD2|many|TRBV27|TRBJ2-7
TGTGCCAGCAGTCGAAGCCCCACTAGCGTGAGCTCCTACGAGCAGTACTTC
CASSRSPTSVSSYEQYF
>-|few|TRBV12-3/TRBV12-4|TRBJ2-7
TGTGCCAACAGCTCTCGGACAGCAGGCTACGAGCAGTACTTC
CANSSRTAGYEQYF
>-|many|TRBV12-3/TRBV12-4|TRBJ1-1
TGTGCCAGCAGTTCCTTTTACGGCACTGAAGCTTTCTTT
CASSSFYGTEAFF
>-|many|TRBV2|TRBJ1-2
TGTGCCAGCAGTGAAGGGACACCACCATGGGACTATGGCTACACCTTC
CASSEGTPPWDYGYTF
>-|many|TRBV28|TRBJ1-2
TGTGCCAGCAGTAGGGATAGTCTCATACATGGCTACACCTTC
CASSRDSLIHGYTF
>-|-|TRBV7-9|TRBJ2-7
TGTGCCAGCAGCTTAGGACTCAGGAACGAGCAGTACTTC
CASSLGLRNEQYF
>-|many|TRBV19|TRBJ2-5
TGTGCCAGTAGTCGAAAAGGACGGCAGGAGATCTCCCAAGAGACCCAGTACTTC
CASSRKGRQEISQETQYF
>-|many|TRBV12-3/TRBV12-4|TRBJ2-7
TGTGCCAGCACCTTGGCGGGGTACGAGCAGTACTTC
CASTLAGYEQYF
>-|many|TRBV2|TRBJ1-6
TGTGCCAGCAGTGAAATAAGGGGCCCTAATTCACCCCTCCACTTT
CASSEIRGPNSPLHF